A selection of T cell receptor beta chains follows, all from one sample in a study of T cell responses to AZD1222 COVID-19 vaccine. Clones were read by immunoSEQ multiplex PCR, and TCRdb kept only the in-frame ones, dropping some. The data show roughly 120,000 clones, around 88% seen once. The sample consisted of peripheral blood, taken 28 days after the second AZD1222 dose. Receptor source: an adult who received the AZD1222 COVID-19 vaccine. Both conserved end residues are part of each CDR3. D genes are given only for firm matches. Size is omitted from some rows. Given values are once, few, many or a class for expanded clones.

TRBV2	TRBJ2-7	-	TRBD1	TGTGCCAGCAGTGCAGGACAGGGGCCATACGAGCAGTACTTC	CASSAGQGPYEQYF
TRBV5-1	TRBJ1-1	-	-	TGCGCCAGCAGCTGGGACGGGGGCATGAACACTGAAGCTTTCTTT	CASSWDGGMNTEAFF
TRBV11-2	TRBJ1-2	once	-	TGTGCCAGCAGCTTAATTGCCGGGGGCTATGGCTACACCTTC	CASSLIAGGYGYTF
TRBV10-3	TRBJ2-1	-	-	TGTGCCATCAGTGACTCCCAAGGGCGGAGCTCCCTCTACAATGAGCAGTTCTTC	CAISDSQGRSSLYNEQFF
TRBV28	TRBJ1-2	-	-	TGTGCCAGCAGTTTAGGTGGGAACTATGGCTACACCTTC	CASSLGGNYGYTF
TRBV7-8	TRBJ2-5	-	TRBD2	TGTGCCAGCAGCTTAGCTTCGTGGGGGGGGGTTCAAGAGACCCAGTACTTC	CASSLASWGGVQETQYF
TRBV3-1/TRBV3-2	TRBJ1-3	-	TRBD1	TGTGCCAGCAGCCGAGGGGACAGACTAATTGGAAACACCATATATTTT	CASSRGDRLIGNTIYF
TRBV28	TRBJ2-7	-	-	TGTGCCAGCAGCCCCCGTCGTCCGGTCGGCCCCGAGCAGTACTTC	CASSPRRPVGPEQYF
TRBV6-4	TRBJ1-2	-	-	TGTGCCAGCAGACAGGACGGTGGGGGCTACACCTTC	CASRQDGGGYTF
TRBV27	TRBJ1-5	-	-	TGTGCCAGCAGTCGGGGGGATCAGCCCCAGCATTTT	CASSRGDQPQHF
TRBV7-9	TRBJ2-7	-	TRBD1	TGTGCCAGCAGGGGGGACAGGGGGCATTACGAGCAGTACTTC	CASRGDRGHYEQYF
TRBV6-5	TRBJ2-6	once	-	TGTGCCAGCAGTTACTCAGGGTCTGGGGCCAACGTCCTGACTTTC	CASSYSGSGANVLTF
TRBV10-3	TRBJ1-2	-	-	TGTGCCATCAGTGACCAACCGAACTATGGCTACACCTTC	CAISDQPNYGYTF
TRBV5-6	TRBJ1-3	-	-	TGTGCCAGCAGCCTCGGGGGGCCCATATATTTT	CASSLGGPIYF
TRBV28	TRBJ1-5	-	-	TGTGCCAGCAACACCCCCATCCAGCCCCAGCATTTT	CASNTPIQPQHF
TRBV10-3	TRBJ2-7	once	-	TGCGCCATCAGACCTAACGGGGGGCTCTACGAGCAGTACTTC	CAIRPNGGLYEQYF
TRBV19	TRBJ2-5	-	TRBD2	TGTGCCAGTAGTATCCTGCCGACTAGCGGGGGGCGACGGGAGACCCAGTACTTC	CASSILPTSGGRRETQYF
TRBV29-1	TRBJ1-1	once	TRBD1	TGCAGCGTTGCGAGACAGGGCGGCACTGAAGCTTTCTTT	CSVARQGGTEAFF
TRBV2	TRBJ2-2	-	TRBD1	TGTGCCAGCACCTTCAGCGGGACAGGGGAGCACACCGGGGAGCTGTTTTTT	CASTFSGTGEHTGELFF